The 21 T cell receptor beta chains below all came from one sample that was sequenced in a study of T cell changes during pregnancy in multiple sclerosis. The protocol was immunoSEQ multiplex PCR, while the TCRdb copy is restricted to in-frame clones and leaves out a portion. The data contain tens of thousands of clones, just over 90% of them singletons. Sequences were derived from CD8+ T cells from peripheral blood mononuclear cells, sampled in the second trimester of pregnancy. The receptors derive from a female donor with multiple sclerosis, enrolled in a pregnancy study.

DNA for the CDR3: TGTGCCAGCAGCTTACCACGGGACGGAGGGACAGATACGCAGTATTTT. Protein product: CASSLPRDGGTDTQYF. The J gene is TRBJ2-3, the V gene TRBV7-6; tentatively, D is TRBD2 (6 bases). Trimming took off 2 bases at V and 3 bases at J, with 15 bases between the two ends. From germline, CDR1 is SGHVS and CDR2 FNYEAQ. CDR3 length: 16 residues.

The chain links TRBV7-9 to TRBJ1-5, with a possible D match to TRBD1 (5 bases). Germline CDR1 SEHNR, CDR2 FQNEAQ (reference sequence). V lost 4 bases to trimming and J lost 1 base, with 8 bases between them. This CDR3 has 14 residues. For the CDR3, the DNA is TGTGCCAGCAGCTCCCCAGGGAGCAATCAGCCCCAGCATTTT. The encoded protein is CASSSPGSNQPQHF. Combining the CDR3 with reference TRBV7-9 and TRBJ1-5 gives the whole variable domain DTGVSQNPRHKITKRGQNVTFRCDPISEHNRLYWYRQTLGQGPEFLTYFQNEAQLEKSRLLSDRFSAERPKGSFSTLEIQRTEQGDSAMYLCASSSPGSNQPQHFGDGTRLSIL.

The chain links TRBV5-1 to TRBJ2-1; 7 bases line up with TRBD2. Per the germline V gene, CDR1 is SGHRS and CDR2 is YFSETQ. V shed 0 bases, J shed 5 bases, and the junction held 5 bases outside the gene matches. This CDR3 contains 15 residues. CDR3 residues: CASSLVGTTNNEQFF. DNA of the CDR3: TGCGCCAGCAGCTTGGTAGGGACTACTAACAATGAGCAGTTCTTC.

The CDR3 DNA sequence: TGTGCCAGCAGCCCCGGCCCGGGACAGGGATCCACAATTATTGGGGAGACCCAGTACTTC. It yields the protein CASSPGPGQGSTIIGETQYF. The V gene is TRBV9, the J gene TRBJ2-5; 9 nucleotides agree with TRBD1. The V and J ends lost 4 bases and 5 bases, in that order; junction bases with no gene match: 24. Germline loops: CDR1 SGDLS, CDR2 YYNGEE. CDR3 length equals 20 residues. The variable domain in full, completed from reference TRBV9 and TRBJ2-5, reads DSGVTQTPKHLITATGQRVTLRCSPRSGDLSVYWYQQSLDQGLQFLIQYYNGEERAKGNILERFSAQQFPDLHSELNLSSLELGDSALYFCASSPGPGQGSTIIGETQYFGPGTRLLVL.

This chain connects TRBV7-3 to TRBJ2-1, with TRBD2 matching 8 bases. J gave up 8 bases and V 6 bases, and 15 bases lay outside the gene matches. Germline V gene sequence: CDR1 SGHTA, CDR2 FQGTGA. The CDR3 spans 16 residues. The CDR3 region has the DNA TGTGCCAGCAGGGAAGGGCAAGCGGGAGCTAACCATGAGCAGTTCTTC. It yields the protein CASREGQAGANHEQFF. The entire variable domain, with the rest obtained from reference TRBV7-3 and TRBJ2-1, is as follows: GAGVSQTPSNKVTEKGKYVELRCDPISGHTALYWYRQSLGQGPEFLIYFQGTGAADDSGLPNDRFFAVRPEGSVSTLKIQRTERGDSAVYLCASREGQAGANHEQFFGPGTRLTVL.

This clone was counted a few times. The CDR3 is CASSETTGVQPQHF. The CDR3, as DNA: TGTGCCAGCAGCGAGACGACAGGGGTTCAGCCCCAGCATTTT. The V and J genes are TRBV7-9 and TRBJ1-5; TRBD1 matches 8 bases. Germline values: CDR1 SEHNR, CDR2 FQNEAQ (reference sequence). The CDR3 contains 14 residues. V lost 5 bases, J lost 6 bases, and 6 bases stayed unmatched.

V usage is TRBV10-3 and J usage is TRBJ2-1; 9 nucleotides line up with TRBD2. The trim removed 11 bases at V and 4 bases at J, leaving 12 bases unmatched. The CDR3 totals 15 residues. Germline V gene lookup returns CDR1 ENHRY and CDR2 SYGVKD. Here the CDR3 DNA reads TGTGCCCTTTCGGAGAGGACTAGCGAGTACAATGAGCAGTTCTTC. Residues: CALSERTSEYNEQFF.

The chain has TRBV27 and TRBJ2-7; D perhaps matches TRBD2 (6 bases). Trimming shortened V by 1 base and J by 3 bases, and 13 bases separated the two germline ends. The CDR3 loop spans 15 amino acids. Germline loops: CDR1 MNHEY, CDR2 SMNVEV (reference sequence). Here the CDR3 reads CASSLLGLASYEQYF. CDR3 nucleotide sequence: TGTGCCAGCAGTTTATTGGGGCTAGCGAGCTACGAGCAGTACTTC.

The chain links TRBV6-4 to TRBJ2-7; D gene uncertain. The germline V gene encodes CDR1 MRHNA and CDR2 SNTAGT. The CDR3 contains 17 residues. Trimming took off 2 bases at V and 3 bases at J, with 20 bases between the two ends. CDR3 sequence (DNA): TGTGCCAGCAGTGACCAACTGGGCCCGCAGGCTGGCTACGAGCAGTACTTC. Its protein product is CASSDQLGPQAGYEQYF.

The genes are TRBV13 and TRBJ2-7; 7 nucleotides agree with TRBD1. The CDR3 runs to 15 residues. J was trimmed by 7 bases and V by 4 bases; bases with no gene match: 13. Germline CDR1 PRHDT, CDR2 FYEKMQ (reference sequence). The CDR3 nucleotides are TGTGCCAGCAGCTCTCTGACAGGGATCGTAATAGAGCAGTACTTC. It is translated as CASSSLTGIVIEQYF.

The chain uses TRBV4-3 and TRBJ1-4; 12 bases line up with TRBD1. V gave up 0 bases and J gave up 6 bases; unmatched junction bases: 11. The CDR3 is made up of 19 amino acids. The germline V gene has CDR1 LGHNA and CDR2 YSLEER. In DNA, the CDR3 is TGCGCCAGCAGCCAAGACCTGGGACAGGGGGCCCTATGGGATGAAAAACTGTTTTTT. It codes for CASSQDLGQGALWDEKLFF.

The CDR3 loop reads CASSDLIPLHYSSNASAFF. The DNA for the CDR3 is TGTGCCAGCAGTGATCTTATCCCACTGCATTATTCATCCAATGCGTCGGCTTTCTTT. The chain combines TRBV6-1 with TRBJ1-1; D not certain. This CDR3 is built from 19 residues. Trimming removed 3 bases at V and 11 bases at J, with 34 bases between. Per the germline V gene, CDR1 is MNHNS and CDR2 is SASEGT.

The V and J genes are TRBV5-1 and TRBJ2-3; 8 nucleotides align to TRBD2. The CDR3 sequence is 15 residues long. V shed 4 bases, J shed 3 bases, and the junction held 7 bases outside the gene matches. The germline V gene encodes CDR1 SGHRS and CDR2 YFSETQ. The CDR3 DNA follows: TGCGCCAGCAGCACGACTAGCGACCTAACAGATACGCAGTATTTT. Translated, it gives CASSTTSDLTDTQYF. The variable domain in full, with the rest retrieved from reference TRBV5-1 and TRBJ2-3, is KAGVTQTPRYLIKTRGQQVTLSCSPISGHRSVSWYQQTPGQGLQFLFEYFSETQRNKGNFPGRFSGRQFSNSRSEMNVSTLELGDSALYLCASSTTSDLTDTQYFGPGTRLTVL.

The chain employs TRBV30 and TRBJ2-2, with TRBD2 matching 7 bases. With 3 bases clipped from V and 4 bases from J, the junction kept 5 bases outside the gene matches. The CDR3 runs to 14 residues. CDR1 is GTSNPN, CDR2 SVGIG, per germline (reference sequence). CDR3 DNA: TGTGCCTGGAGCCGCGGGAGTGGCACCGGGGAGCTGTTTTTT. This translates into CAWSRGSGTGELFF.

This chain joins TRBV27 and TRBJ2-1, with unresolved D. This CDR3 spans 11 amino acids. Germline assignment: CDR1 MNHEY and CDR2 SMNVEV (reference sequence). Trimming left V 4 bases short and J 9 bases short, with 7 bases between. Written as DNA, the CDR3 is TGTGCCAGCAGTTATTATAGTGAGCAGTTCTTC. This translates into CASSYYSEQFF.

DNA for the CDR3: TGCGCCAGCAGCCAGGAGGACCTTCCGAGCTCCTATAATTCACCCCTCCACTTT. It yields the protein CASSQEDLPSSYNSPLHF. J is TRBJ1-6 and V is TRBV4-1, with unresolved D. V was clipped by 3 bases and J by 0 bases, with 15 bases between them. There are 18 residues in the CDR3. The germline V gene encodes CDR1 MGHRA and CDR2 YSYEKL.

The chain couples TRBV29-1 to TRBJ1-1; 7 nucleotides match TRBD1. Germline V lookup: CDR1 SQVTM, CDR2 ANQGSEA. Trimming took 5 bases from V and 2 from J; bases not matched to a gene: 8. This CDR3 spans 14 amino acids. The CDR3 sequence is CSVPGQVTNTEAFF. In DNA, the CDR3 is TGCAGCGTTCCCGGACAGGTTACAAACACTGAAGCTTTCTTT.

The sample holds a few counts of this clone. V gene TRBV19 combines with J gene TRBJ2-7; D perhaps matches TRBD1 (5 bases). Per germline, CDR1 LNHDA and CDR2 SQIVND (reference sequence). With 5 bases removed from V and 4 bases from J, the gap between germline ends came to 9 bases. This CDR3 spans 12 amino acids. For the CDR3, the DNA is TGTGCCAGTAGTCATCAGGGTTACGAGCAGTACTTC. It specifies CASSHQGYEQYF.

The CDR3 is CASSLSPGYTYEQYF. The DNA for the CDR3 is TGTGCCAGCAGCTTAAGTCCAGGGTACACCTACGAGCAGTACTTC. The J gene is TRBJ2-7, the V gene TRBV9; a weak D match, TRBD1 (5 bases). CDR3 length: 15 amino acids. Trimming pared 4 bases from V and 2 bases from J, leaving 16 bases between. Germline V gene sequence: CDR1 SGDLS, CDR2 YYNGEE.

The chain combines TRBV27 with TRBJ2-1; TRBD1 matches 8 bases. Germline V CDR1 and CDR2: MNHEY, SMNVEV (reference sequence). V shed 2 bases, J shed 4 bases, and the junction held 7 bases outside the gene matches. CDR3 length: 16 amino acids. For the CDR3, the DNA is TGTGCCAGCAGTTTAATGGCGGGACAGGAATACAATGAGCAGTTCTTC. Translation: CASSLMAGQEYNEQFF.

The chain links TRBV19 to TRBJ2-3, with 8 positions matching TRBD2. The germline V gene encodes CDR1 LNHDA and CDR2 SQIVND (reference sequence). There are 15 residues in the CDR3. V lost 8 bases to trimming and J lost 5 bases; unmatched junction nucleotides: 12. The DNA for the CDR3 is TGTGCCAGTCACCCGGGGGGGCCGAGGGGAGATACGCAGTATTTT. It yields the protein CASHPGGPRGDTQYF.